The 29 T cell receptor beta chains given below trace back to one sample, sequenced in a study of blood T cell repertoires in COVID-19 (dated by TCRdb to the early 2020s). The protocol used for the library was the immunoSEQ multiplex PCR assay. TCRdb mirrors the immuneACCESS table, restricted to in-frame sequences. Some clones are absent from its copies; in checked studies, under half trace to an unresolved V gene, and the reason for the others is unknown. Across this sample there are over 300,000 clones, with more than 70% seen only once. The ten largest clonotypes hold around 1.5% of the sample. The sequenced sample was peripheral blood. The receptors shown here come from a woman aged 45-59 years with acute or convalescent COVID-19.

This clone was counted a few times. The rearrangement joins TRBV5-1 to TRBJ2-5, with D possibly matching TRBD2 (7 bases). The CDR3 runs 14 residues. V was pared by 4 bases and J by 4 bases, with 14 bases between. Germline assignment: CDR1 SGHRS and CDR2 YFSETQ. As DNA, the CDR3 is TGCGCCAGCAGCGGCTGGGGAGGGGGAGAGACCCAGTACTTC. It is translated as CASSGWGGGETQYF.

The chain links TRBV24-1 to TRBJ2-2; TRBD1 matches 9 bases. V shed 4 bases and J 6 bases; nucleotides not matched to a gene: 11. CDR1 is KGHDR and CDR2 is SFDVKD in the germline V gene. The CDR3 contains 17 residues. CDR3 nucleotide sequence: TGTGCCACCAGTGACACCCGAGGGACAGGGTCGCCCGGGGAGCTGTTTTTT. This translates into CATSDTRGTGSPGELFF.

This clone showed up just once. The chain employs TRBV7-8 and TRBJ1-1; 7 nucleotides align to TRBD1. The J segment lost 3 bases and the V segment lost 5 bases, leaving 3 bases of the junction unmatched. Germline-derived CDR1 and CDR2 are SGHVS and FQNEAQ. The CDR3 runs 13 residues. CDR3 sequence reads: CASSSDRDTEAFF. CDR3 in DNA: TGTGCCAGCAGCAGCGACAGGGACACTGAAGCTTTCTTT. Filled out from reference TRBV7-8 and TRBJ1-1, the complete variable domain reads GAGVSQSPRYKVAKRGQDVALRCDPISGHVSLFWYQQALGQGPEFLTYFQNEAQLDKSGLPSDRFFAERPEGSVSTLKIQRTQQEDSAVYLCASSSDRDTEAFFGQGTRLTVV.

This chain joins TRBV7-9 and TRBJ1-3; TRBD1 might be the D (6 bases). V was cut by 5 bases and J by 0 bases, with 14 bases left in between. In germline, CDR1 is SEHNR, CDR2 FQNEAQ (reference sequence). The CDR3 spans 16 residues. This CDR3 reads CASSKGQLLSGNTIYF. CDR3 coding DNA: TGTGCCAGCAGCAAAGGACAGTTACTCTCTGGAAACACCATATATTTT.

The table lists this clone with a count of one. The rearrangement joins TRBV30 to TRBJ1-1, with D perhaps matching TRBD1 (6 bases). Trimming took off 2 bases at V and 5 bases at J, with 12 bases between the two ends. Germline V CDR1 and CDR2: GTSNPN, SVGIG (reference sequence). The CDR3 loop spans 13 amino acids. CDR3 amino acids: CAWSNQGMTEAFF. In DNA form, the CDR3 reads TGTGCCTGGAGTAACCAGGGGATGACTGAAGCTTTCTTT.

This clone was seen more than once but under ten times. This rearrangement joins TRBV7-3 to TRBJ2-5; maybe TRBD2 (6 bases). Trimming stripped 2 bases from V and 5 bases from J, with 18 bases between. This CDR3 comprises 16 residues. Germline CDR1 is SGHTA and CDR2 is FQGTGA. The CDR3 DNA sequence: TGTGCCAGCAGCTTAGGTAGCGGATCCCCCGGGGAGACCCAGTACTTC. Protein product: CASSLGSGSPGETQYF.

The genes are TRBV23-1 and TRBJ1-2, with D tentatively TRBD1 (5 bases). TRBV23-1 is reported as an ORF; its role is uncertain. The CDR3 loop spans 14 amino acids. Trimming took 0 bases from V and 4 from J, leaving 9 bases between them. The CDR3 nucleotides read TGCGCCAGCAGTCAATCTCAGGGTAGCTATGGCTACACCTTC. This codes for CASSQSQGSYGYTF.

The genes are TRBV24-1 and TRBJ2-5; 8 nucleotides match TRBD1. CDR1 and CDR2 from the germline V gene are KGHDR and SFDVKD. The CDR3 is 16 residues long. The trim removed 7 bases at V and 4 bases at J, leaving 13 bases unmatched. CDR3 sequence reads: CATSSVQGAPRETQYF. The CDR3 region has the DNA TGTGCCACCAGCTCCGTCCAGGGGGCGCCCCGAGAGACCCAGTACTTC.

This clone was counted between two and nine times. The chain joins TRBV5-1 to TRBJ1-2; TRBD1 aligns across 11 bases. From germline, CDR1 is SGHRS and CDR2 YFSETQ. The CDR3 runs 16 residues. The V and J ends lost 1 base and 3 bases, in that order; junction bases with no gene match: 5. CDR3 sequence (DNA): TGCGCCAGCAGCTTGTTTGGACAGGGGGCACACTATGGCTACACCTTC. This sequence encodes CASSLFGQGAHYGYTF.

The chain carries TRBV27 and TRBJ2-7, with 12 positions matching TRBD1. The CDR3 runs to 16 residues. Germline V gene sequence: CDR1 MNHEY, CDR2 SMNVEV (reference sequence). The V gene end was trimmed by 7 bases and the J gene end by 5 bases; junction bases not matched to a gene: 12. As DNA, the CDR3 is TGTGCCAGCACACCCGGCGGGGGACAGGGGGCGGACGAGCAGTACTTC. Its protein is CASTPGGGQGADEQYF.

The chain recombines TRBV23-1 with TRBJ1-1, with TRBD1 matching over 7 bases. TRBV23-1 is labeled an ORF, and its function is uncertain. This CDR3 has 16 residues. Trimming cost V 2 bases and J 1 base; bases outside gene matches: 7. In nucleotides, the CDR3 is TGCGCCAGCAGTCAAACGACAGGGCATGGGAACACTGAAGCTTTCTTT. It is translated as CASSQTTGHGNTEAFF.

This clone was detected only a few times. The chain combines TRBV7-8 with TRBJ2-3; the match to TRBD2 covers 8 bases. The CDR3 loop spans 18 amino acids. CDR1 and CDR2 from the germline V gene are SGHVS and FQNEAQ. J was trimmed by 1 base and V by 6 bases; bases with no gene match: 15. Written as DNA, the CDR3 is TGTGCCAGCAGGATCCTTTTTTTCCAGCGGGGGCGCACAGATACGCAGTATTTT. Its translation: CASRILFFQRGRTDTQYF.

The chain uses TRBV7-8 and TRBJ2-1; 11 nucleotides align to TRBD1. This CDR3 is built from 13 residues. Germline V gene lookup returns CDR1 SGHVS and CDR2 FQNEAQ. V dropped 7 bases and J dropped 8; count of bases not matched to a gene: 4. CDR3 protein: CASIMGQGDEQFF. CDR3 nucleotides: TGTGCCAGCATCATGGGACAGGGGGATGAGCAGTTCTTC. Full variable domain (outside the CDR3, taken from reference TRBV7-8 and TRBJ2-1): GAGVSQSPRYKVAKRGQDVALRCDPISGHVSLFWYQQALGQGPEFLTYFQNEAQLDKSGLPSDRFFAERPEGSVSTLKIQRTQQEDSAVYLCASIMGQGDEQFFGPGTRLTVL.

This chain connects TRBV14 to TRBJ2-7; D is uncertain. V was clipped by 0 bases and J by 3 bases, with 3 bases between them. The CDR3 is 12 residues long. The germline gives CDR1 SGHDN, CDR2 FVKESK. The CDR3 here is CASSQDNYEQYF. Written as DNA, the CDR3 is TGTGCCAGCAGCCAAGATAACTACGAGCAGTACTTC. Full variable domain (missing parts from reference TRBV14 and TRBJ2-7): EAGVTQFPSHSVIEKGQTVTLRCDPISGHDNLYWYRRVMGKEIKFLLHFVKESKQDESGMPNNRFLAERTGGTYSTLKVQPAELEDSGVYFCASSQDNYEQYFGPGTRLTVT.

The chain couples TRBV4-3 to TRBJ1-2, with 8 bases fitting TRBD1. The V gene end was trimmed by 1 base and the J gene end by 7 bases; junction bases not matched to a gene: 8. Germline CDR1 LGHNA, CDR2 YSLEER. The CDR3 spans 15 residues. CDR3 DNA sequence: TGCGCCAGCAGCCAAGCGGACAGGGCGTACAGTGGCTACACCTTC. It encodes CASSQADRAYSGYTF.

This clone showed up just once. The genes are TRBV5-1 and TRBJ2-7; weak D call: TRBD1 (6 bases). V was shortened by 3 bases and J by 6 bases, with 13 bases between the two germline ends. There are 13 residues in the CDR3. From germline, CDR1 is SGHRS and CDR2 YFSETQ. CDR3 residues: CASSSYRVSEQYF. The CDR3 DNA reads TGCGCCAGCAGCTCATACAGGGTGAGCGAGCAGTACTTC. The whole variable domain, remainder taken from reference TRBV5-1 and TRBJ2-7, is KAGVTQTPRYLIKTRGQQVTLSCSPISGHRSVSWYQQTPGQGLQFLFEYFSETQRNKGNFPGRFSGRQFSNSRSEMNVSTLELGDSALYLCASSSYRVSEQYFGPGTRLTVT.

About this clone: Other DNA sequences within the sample encode an identical CDR3. The chain joins TRBV6-5 to TRBJ1-1, with 9 positions matching TRBD1. V lost 5 bases and J lost 4; bases outside the gene matches: 2. Germline CDR1 is MNHEY and CDR2 is SVGAGI. The CDR3 is 13 amino acids. The chain's CDR3 is CASSQTGGTEAFF. In DNA form, the CDR3 reads TGTGCCAGCAGTCAGACAGGGGGCACTGAAGCTTTCTTT.

The genes are TRBV12-3 or TRBV12-4 and TRBJ1-2, with 10 nucleotides matching TRBD1. The V gene end was trimmed by 5 bases and the J gene end by 8 bases; junction bases not matched to a gene: 5. The CDR3 contains 13 residues. The CDR3 sequence is CASSGDRGNGYTF. As DNA, the CDR3 is TGTGCCAGCAGTGGGGACAGGGGAAACGGCTACACCTTC.

This clone occurred a few times. CDR3 bases: TGTGCCAGCAGGTATACCGCGAGAGAAAAACTGTTTTTT. Translated, it gives CASRYTAREKLFF. The V and J genes are TRBV27 and TRBJ1-4; D uncertain. The CDR3 extends over 13 amino acids. The V end was cut by 6 bases, the J end by 8 bases, with 13 bases between. CDR1 is MNHEY and CDR2 is SMNVEV in the germline V gene (reference sequence).

The chain has TRBV6-6 and TRBJ2-1, with 7 bases identical to TRBD1. Trimming at V came to 5 bases and at J to 8 bases, leaving 12 bases not matched to a gene. This CDR3 is 15 amino acids long. Germline V lookup: CDR1 MNHNY, CDR2 SVGAGI (reference sequence). The CDR3 spells CASSNPARGLDEQFF. Written as DNA, the CDR3 is TGTGCCAGCAGTAACCCAGCGAGGGGGCTGGATGAGCAGTTCTTC.

J is TRBJ2-1 and V is TRBV5-4; 15 bases align to TRBD2. Unmatched junction bases numbered 16, after V lost 2 bases and J lost 10 bases. This CDR3 is 19 amino acids long. Looked up from germline, CDR1 is SGHNT and CDR2 is YYREEE (reference sequence). In DNA, the CDR3 is TGTGCCAGCAGCTTTGGAAACTTTCCTCCGGGACTAGCGGGAGGAGAGCAGTTCTTC. It specifies CASSFGNFPPGLAGGEQFF.

The V and J genes are TRBV7-2 and TRBJ1-5; the D is unclear. The CDR3 is 14 residues long. The germline V gene has CDR1 SGHTA and CDR2 FQGNSA. Trimming left V 2 bases short and J 6 bases short, with 11 bases between. CDR3 protein: CASSLNPGFQPQHF. In DNA, the CDR3 is TGTGCCAGCAGCTTAAATCCAGGTTTTCAGCCCCAGCATTTT.

This clone was observed a single time. In DNA form, the CDR3 reads TGTGCCAGCAGCCAAGCGATGACAAGGGGCATCTATGGCTACACCTTC. It yields the protein CASSQAMTRGIYGYTF. The chain couples TRBV3-1 (or the pseudogene TRBV3-2) to TRBJ1-2, with D possibly TRBD1 on 5 matching bases. Per the germline V gene, CDR1 is LGHDT and CDR2 is YNNKEL (reference sequence). The CDR3 totals 16 residues. V was trimmed by 1 base and J by 4 bases, leaving 16 bases between them.

This clone was recorded a few times. The rearrangement uses TRBV11-2 and TRBJ1-5; 7 bases are shared with TRBD1. Germline-derived CDR1 and CDR2 are SGHAT and FQNNGV. V shed 3 bases and J 7 bases; nucleotides not matched to a gene: 12. The CDR3 loop spans 16 amino acids. CDR3 region: CASSFGAGGSRQPQHF. CDR3 coding DNA: TGTGCCAGCAGCTTCGGGGCAGGGGGTTCGAGGCAGCCCCAGCATTTT.

The rearrangement joins TRBV3-1 (or the pseudogene TRBV3-2) to TRBJ1-3, with TRBD1 as a possible D gene (5 bases). V lost 0 bases and J lost 9, with 12 bases in between. The CDR3 runs to 14 residues. The V gene's germline CDR1 is LGHDT and CDR2 YNNKEL (reference sequence). DNA for the CDR3: TGTGCCAGCAGCCAAGAGATGCAGGGTCTCACCATATATTTT. Translating it yields CASSQEMQGLTIYF.

This chain connects TRBV28 to TRBJ1-3; D gene unclear. Germline CDR1 reads MDHEN; CDR2 reads SYDVKM. The CDR3 has 14 amino acids. Trimming removed 5 bases from V and 0 bases from J, with 8 bases in between. This chain's CDR3 is CASSTVDSGNTIYF. In nucleotides, the CDR3 is TGTGCCAGCAGTACAGTCGACTCTGGAAACACCATATATTTT.

J is TRBJ2-6 and V is TRBV7-3; D gene ambiguous. V gave up 7 bases and J gave up 2 bases, with 9 bases separating them. Germline CDR1 SGHTA, CDR2 FQGTGA. The CDR3 has 14 amino acids. CDR3 loop: CASTLSAGANVLTF. CDR3 bases: TGTGCCAGCACCCTGTCTGCTGGGGCCAACGTCCTGACTTTC.

The V gene is TRBV7-2, the J gene TRBJ1-5; TRBD1 might be the D (5 bases). Trimming pared 5 bases from V and 4 bases from J, leaving 15 bases between. Germline V gene sequence: CDR1 SGHTA, CDR2 FQGNSA. The CDR3 spans 15 residues. CDR3 region: CASSPDSPGNQPQHF. Written as DNA, the CDR3 is TGTGCCAGCAGCCCAGACAGCCCTGGGAATCAGCCCCAGCATTTT. Looking up the rest from reference TRBV7-2 and TRBJ1-5 gives the full variable domain: GAGVSQSPSNKVTEKGKDVELRCDPISGHTALYWYRQSLGQGLEFLIYFQGNSAPDKSGLPSDRFSAERTGGSVSTLTIQRTQQEDSAVYLCASSPDSPGNQPQHFGDGTRLSIL.

This clone was observed a handful of times. The J gene is TRBJ1-3, the V gene TRBV18; D uncertain. Germline V gene lookup returns CDR1 KGHSH and CDR2 LQKENI. With 4 bases removed from V and 0 bases from J, the gap between germline ends came to 4 bases. The CDR3 length is 13 residues. This CDR3 reads CASSLDSGNTIYF. CDR3 nucleotide sequence: TGTGCCAGCTCACTAGACTCTGGAAACACCATATATTTT.